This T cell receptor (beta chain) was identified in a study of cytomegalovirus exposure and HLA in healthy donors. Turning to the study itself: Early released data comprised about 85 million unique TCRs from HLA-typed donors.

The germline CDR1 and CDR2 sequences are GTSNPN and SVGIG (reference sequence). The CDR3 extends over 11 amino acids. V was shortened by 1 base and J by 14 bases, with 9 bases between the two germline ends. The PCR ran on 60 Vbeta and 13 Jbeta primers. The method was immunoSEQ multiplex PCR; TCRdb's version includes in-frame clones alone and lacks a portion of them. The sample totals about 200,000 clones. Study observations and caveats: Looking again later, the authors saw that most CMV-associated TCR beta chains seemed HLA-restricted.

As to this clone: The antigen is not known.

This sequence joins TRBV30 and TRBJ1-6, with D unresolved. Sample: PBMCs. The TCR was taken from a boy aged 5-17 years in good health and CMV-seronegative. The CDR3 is CAWSAQNTLHF. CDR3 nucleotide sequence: TGTGCCTGGAGTGCCCAAAACACCCTCCACTTT.